Below, 9 T cell receptor beta chains from the same sample are listed, as sequenced in a study of T cells in localized non-small cell lung cancer. This table comes from immunoSEQ multiplex PCR, and its TCRdb copy is limited to in-frame clones, with some not included. The profile shows fewer than 50,000 clones, 75% to 90% of them singletons. The sequenced sample was peripheral blood mononuclear cells, obtained before any cancer treatment. Every receptor here comes from a male donor aged 60 or over with stage II lung adenocarcinoma.

V is TRBV4-1 and J is TRBJ2-7, with D uncertain. V was cut by 2 bases and J by 4 bases, with 9 bases left in between. Per the germline V gene, CDR1 is MGHRA and CDR2 is YSYEKL. The CDR3 loop spans 13 amino acids. CDR3 bases: TGCGCCAGCAGCCAATCGGACCGTTACGAGCAGTACTTC. Translated, it gives CASSQSDRYEQYF.

This chain uses TRBV30 with TRBJ1-1; the D is unclear. V lost 0 bases, J lost 1 base, and 12 bases lay in between. Looked up from germline, CDR1 is GTSNPN and CDR2 is SVGIG (reference sequence). The CDR3 consists of 15 residues. The CDR3, as DNA: TGTGCCTGGAGTGTAATCCTCTCAGGGAACACTGAAGCTTTCTTT. This translates into CAWSVILSGNTEAFF. The entire variable domain, with the rest obtained from reference TRBV30 and TRBJ1-1, is as follows: SQTIHQWPATLVQPVGSPLSLECTVEGTSNPNLYWYRQAAGRGLQLLFYSVGIGQISSEVPQNLSASRPQDRQFILSSKKLLLSDSGFYLCAWSVILSGNTEAFFGQGTRLTVV.

The chain recombines TRBV27 with TRBJ1-1; 8 bases fit TRBD1. This CDR3 is 16 amino acids long. In germline, CDR1 is MNHEY, CDR2 SMNVEV (reference sequence). Trimming at V came to 3 bases and at J to 6 bases, leaving 12 bases not matched to a gene. The CDR3 DNA is TGTGCCAGCAGTTTGAGATGGGTGGACAGGGAGGCTGAAGCTTTCTTT. It yields the protein CASSLRWVDREAEAFF.

The chain combines TRBV30 with TRBJ1-2; 7 bases map to TRBD1. J lost 7 bases, V lost 6 bases, and 14 bases had no gene match. Germline V gene lookup returns CDR1 GTSNPN and CDR2 SVGIG (reference sequence). This CDR3 has 14 residues. CDR3 in amino acids: CACRQVQGVGGYTF. The CDR3, as DNA: TGTGCCTGCAGACAGGTCCAGGGGGTGGGTGGCTACACCTTC.

The V gene is TRBV9, the J gene TRBJ2-1, with D uncertain. Trimming took off 3 bases at V and 9 bases at J, with 13 bases between the two ends. Germline CDR1 SGDLS, CDR2 YYNGEE. CDR3 length: 13 amino acids. The CDR3 here is CASSASLPREQFF. CDR3 DNA sequence: TGTGCCAGCAGCGCATCCCTTCCCCGTGAGCAGTTCTTC.

The rearrangement joins TRBV7-9 to TRBJ1-5; D ambiguous. V lost 2 bases and J 1 base, leaving 12 bases between the germline ends. From germline, CDR1 is SEHNR and CDR2 FQNEAQ (reference sequence). This CDR3 region has 16 residues. CDR3 in amino acids: CASSLYVGGSNQPQHF. The CDR3 nucleotides read TGTGCCAGCAGCTTATATGTGGGAGGGAGCAATCAGCCCCAGCATTTT.

The J gene is TRBJ1-2, the V gene TRBV6-5, with D possibly matching TRBD1 (6 bases). Germline values: CDR1 MNHEY, CDR2 SVGAGI. V was cut by 4 bases and J by 4 bases, with 10 bases left in between. The CDR3 loop spans 13 amino acids. As DNA, the CDR3 is TGTGCCAGCAGTTGGACAGATAGCTATGGCTACACCTTC. Translating gives CASSWTDSYGYTF.

This chain joins TRBV5-5 and TRBJ1-2, with TRBD1 matching 7 bases. This CDR3 has 13 residues. V trimming: 4 bases; J trimming: 5 bases; junction bases outside the gene matches: 5. Germline V gene data show CDR1 as SGHKS and CDR2 as YYEKEE (reference sequence). The CDR3 DNA sequence: TGTGCCAGCAGCCCGGGACAGCCATATGGCTACACCTTC. This codes for CASSPGQPYGYTF.

The genes are TRBV11-3 and TRBJ2-2; D call uncertain. The CDR3 has 16 amino acids. Between the trimmed V and J ends, which lost 0 bases and 7 bases, there was a span of 15 bases. Germline V gene lookup returns CDR1 SGHNT and CDR2 YENEEA. The CDR3 is CASSLDRTATDGELFF. CDR3 nucleotide sequence: TGTGCCAGCAGCTTAGATAGAACAGCCACAGACGGGGAGCTGTTTTTT.